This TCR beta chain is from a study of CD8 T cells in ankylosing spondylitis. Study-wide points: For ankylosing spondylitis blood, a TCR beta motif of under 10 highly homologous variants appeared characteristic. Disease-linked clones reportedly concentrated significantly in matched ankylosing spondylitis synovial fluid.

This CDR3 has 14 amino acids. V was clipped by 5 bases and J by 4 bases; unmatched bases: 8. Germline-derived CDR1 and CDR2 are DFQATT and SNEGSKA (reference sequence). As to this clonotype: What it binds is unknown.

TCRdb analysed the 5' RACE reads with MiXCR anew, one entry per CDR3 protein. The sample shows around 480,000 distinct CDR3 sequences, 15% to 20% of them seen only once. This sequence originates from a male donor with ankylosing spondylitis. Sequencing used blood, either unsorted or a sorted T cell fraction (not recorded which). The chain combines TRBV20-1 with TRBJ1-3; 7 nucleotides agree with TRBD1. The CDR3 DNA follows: TGCAGTGCTCCCTCAGGGGGTAACGGAAACACCATATATTTT. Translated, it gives CSAPSGGNGNTIYF.